These 20 T cell receptor beta chains share one sample of origin, sequenced in a study of blood T cell repertoires in COVID-19 (dated by TCRdb to the early 2020s). Library construction relied on the immunoSEQ multiplex PCR assay. What TCRdb holds here is the immuneACCESS table cut down to in-frame rearrangements. Part of the clones is not present; checked against another copy, under half of the missing clones reflect an unresolved V gene, and the others are unexplained. This sample lists 200,000 to 250,000 clones; roughly 80% were detected once. The ten biggest clones cover 5.5% to 7.5% of the sample. Specimen: peripheral blood. These receptors were collected from a woman aged 60 to 75 with active or convalescent COVID-19.

The CDR3 region has the DNA TGTGCCAGCAGCCAAAGGAGCGGGCTAAACACCGGGGAGCTGTTTTTT. Encoded protein: CASSQRSGLNTGELFF. The V call is TRBV16, the J call TRBJ2-2, with D perhaps matching TRBD2 (6 bases). The germline gives CDR1 KGHSY, CDR2 FQNENV. The CDR3 covers 16 residues. Trimming removed 2 bases at V and 2 bases at J, with 12 bases between.

V and J are TRBV3-1 (or the pseudogene TRBV3-2) and TRBJ1-5, with 8 bases that match TRBD1. V shed 3 bases, J shed 2 bases, and the junction held 3 bases outside the gene matches. In germline, CDR1 is LGHDT, CDR2 YNNKEL (reference sequence). CDR3 length: 15 amino acids. The CDR3 DNA follows: TGTGCCAGCAGCCAGGACAGGGCTCGCAATCAGCCCCAGCATTTT. Translating gives CASSQDRARNQPQHF.

In its sample, this clone was seen once. As DNA, the CDR3 is TGTGCCAGCAGTTTATCGGTTGTCATTAGTGCTGGCTACACCTTC. It codes for CASSLSVVISAGYTF. The chain links TRBV28 to TRBJ1-2; D call uncertain. CDR3 length: 15 amino acids. Trimming removed 1 base at V and 7 bases at J, with 16 bases between. Germline V CDR1 and CDR2: MDHEN, SYDVKM.

This chain links TRBV19 with TRBJ1-5; maybe TRBD1 (5 bases). Trimming pared 7 bases from V and 3 bases from J, leaving 19 bases between. This CDR3 is built from 16 residues. Germline V gene lookup returns CDR1 LNHDA and CDR2 SQIVND (reference sequence). The CDR3, as DNA: TGTGCCAGTATTGCCGAAGCGGGGGTGGTCAATCAGCCCCAGCATTTT. Its translation: CASIAEAGVVNQPQHF.

The rearrangement uses TRBV11-2 and TRBJ2-5; D might be TRBD2 (5 bases). The CDR3 is made up of 14 amino acids. Germline values: CDR1 SGHAT, CDR2 FQNNGV. Trimming pared 7 bases from V and 1 base from J, leaving 13 bases between. CDR3 in DNA: TGTGCCAGCACCGGAGGAACAATCCAAGAGACCCAGTACTTC. It yields the protein CASTGGTIQETQYF.

The gene calls are TRBV7-9 and TRBJ1-2; possibly TRBD1 for D (6 bases). Looked up from germline, CDR1 is SEHNR and CDR2 is FQNEAQ (reference sequence). CDR3 length: 15 amino acids. V lost 2 bases and J 8 bases, leaving 18 bases between the germline ends. CDR3 in DNA: TGTGCCAGCAGCTTACAGGGGAGGGGAAGCATGGGCTACACCTTC. Protein product: CASSLQGRGSMGYTF.

The chain employs TRBV12-3 or TRBV12-4 and TRBJ2-1, with no clear D. The length of the CDR3 is 13 residues. V was clipped by 6 bases and J by 0 bases, with 6 bases between them. CDR3 protein: CASRPSSYNEQFF. As DNA, the CDR3 is TGTGCCAGCAGGCCGAGCTCCTACAATGAGCAGTTCTTC.

The chain is built from TRBV5-6 and TRBJ2-1, with D possibly being TRBD2 (6 bases). The germline CDR1 and CDR2 sequences are SGHDT and YYEEEE. This CDR3 contains 13 residues. Trimming removed 4 bases at V and 9 bases at J, with 14 bases between. The chain's CDR3 is CASSHQGRGEQFF. For the CDR3, the DNA is TGTGCCAGCAGCCACCAAGGGCGGGGTGAGCAGTTCTTC.

This sequence joins TRBV27 and TRBJ1-4, with 7 bases aligning to TRBD1. Looked up from germline, CDR1 is MNHEY and CDR2 is SMNVEV (reference sequence). The V and J ends lost 3 bases and 6 bases, in that order; junction bases with no gene match: 4. The CDR3 has 14 amino acids. The CDR3 DNA reads TGTGCCAGCAGTTTTTACAGGGGCTATGAAAAACTGTTTTTT. Residues: CASSFYRGYEKLFF. Full variable domain (rest looked up from reference TRBV27 and TRBJ1-4): EAQVTQNPRYLITVTGKKLTVTCSQNMNHEYMSWYRQDPGLGLRQIYYSMNVEVTDKGDVPEGYKVSRKEKRNFPLILESPSPNQTSLYFCASSFYRGYEKLFFGSGTQLSVL.

The chain joins TRBV13 to TRBJ2-7; 12 bases map to TRBD2. V was clipped by 4 bases and J by 7 bases; unmatched bases: 8. This CDR3 is 15 amino acids long. Per germline, CDR1 PRHDT and CDR2 FYEKMQ (reference sequence). CDR3 amino acids: CASSSGLAGQLEQYV. As DNA, the CDR3 is TGTGCCAGCAGCTCGGGACTAGCGGGCCAGCTTGAGCAGTACGTC.

This clone showed up just once. The chain carries TRBV2 and TRBJ1-6; 8 nucleotides match TRBD1. V was pared by 6 bases and J by 6 bases, with 1 base of the junction left unmatched. This CDR3 contains 13 residues. Germline V gene data show CDR1 as SNHLY and CDR2 as FYNNEI. The DNA for the CDR3 is TGTGCCAGCAGACAGGGGGTTAATTCACCCCTCCACTTT. Protein sequence: CASRQGVNSPLHF.

The gene calls are TRBV29-1 and TRBJ2-3; the D is unclear. This CDR3 is 14 amino acids long. Germline CDR1 is SQVTM and CDR2 is ANQGSEA. Trimming took 4 bases from V and 6 from J, leaving 17 bases between them. The CDR3 nucleotides are TGCAGCGTTGCCTCGGCGGTCTACCCCGATACGCAGTATTTT. Residues: CSVASAVYPDTQYF.

The V gene is TRBV7-9, the J gene TRBJ1-5; D unclear. This CDR3 is built from 15 residues. Looked up from germline, CDR1 is SEHNR and CDR2 is FQNEAQ (reference sequence). Trimming shortened V by 5 bases and J by 4 bases, and 15 bases separated the two germline ends. The CDR3 DNA reads TGTGCCAGCAGCCTTGGATCGGGTGTTAATCAGCCCCAGCATTTT. Translated: CASSLGSGVNQPQHF.

This chain links TRBV19 with TRBJ1-1; D unclear. The CDR3 is 12 residues long. Germline CDR1 and CDR2: LNHDA and SQIVND (reference sequence). V was clipped by 3 bases and J by 8 bases, with 10 bases between them. The CDR3 loop is CASSIAQNEAFF. The DNA for the CDR3 is TGTGCCAGTAGTATCGCACAGAACGAAGCTTTCTTT.

The CDR3 region has the DNA TGTGCCAGCAGCTCCCGGGACAGGGGCGCCTATGGCTACACCTTC. Its protein product is CASSSRDRGAYGYTF. This rearrangement joins TRBV7-6 to TRBJ1-2; TRBD1 aligns across 10 bases. There are 15 residues in the CDR3. V shed 4 bases and J 4 bases; nucleotides not matched to a gene: 6. Per germline, CDR1 SGHVS and CDR2 FNYEAQ.

J is TRBJ1-1 and V is TRBV5-5; 7 nucleotides line up with TRBD1. The germline gives CDR1 SGHKS, CDR2 YYEKEE (reference sequence). Trimming cost V 4 bases and J 3 bases; bases outside gene matches: 3. The CDR3 loop spans 13 amino acids. This CDR3 is CASSRDSYTEAFF. CDR3 nucleotides: TGTGCCAGCAGCCGGGACAGTTACACTGAAGCTTTCTTT.

The rearrangement uses TRBV2 and TRBJ2-5; TRBD1 aligns across 8 bases. This CDR3 contains 15 residues. Per the germline V gene, CDR1 is SNHLY and CDR2 is FYNNEI. J lost 4 bases, V lost 8 bases, and 12 bases had no gene match. The CDR3 DNA is TGTGCCAGCGTAGGACAGGGACCCGTGGGAGAGACCCAGTACTTC. It is translated as CASVGQGPVGETQYF.

This sequence joins TRBV2 and TRBJ1-5; 8 bases match TRBD1. This CDR3 comprises 14 residues. V shed 10 bases and J 0 bases; nucleotides not matched to a gene: 5. CDR1 is SNHLY, CDR2 FYNNEI, per germline. The chain's CDR3 is CATSDRDSNQPQHF. The CDR3 bases are TGTGCCACCTCGGACAGGGATAGCAATCAGCCCCAGCATTTT.

The genes are TRBV7-9 and TRBJ2-1; TRBD1 agrees at 7 bases. The CDR3 runs 15 residues. Losses at the gene ends were 1 base for V and 6 bases for J; bases not matched to a gene: 6. Germline assignment: CDR1 SEHNR and CDR2 FQNEAQ (reference sequence). The CDR3 region has the DNA TGTGCCAGCAGCTTAGACGACAGGGTATTCAATGAGCAGTTCTTC. Translating gives CASSLDDRVFNEQFF. The full variable domain, in which reference TRBV7-9 and TRBJ2-1 provide the parts outside the CDR3, is DTGVSQNPRHKITKRGQNVTFRCDPISEHNRLYWYRQTLGQGPEFLTYFQNEAQLEKSRLLSDRFSAERPKGSFSTLEIQRTEQGDSAMYLCASSLDDRVFNEQFFGPGTRLTVL.

This rearrangement joins TRBV7-3 to TRBJ1-1; maybe TRBD1 (5 bases). CDR1 and CDR2 (germline): SGHTA, FQGTGA. The V end was cut by 1 base, the J end by 4 bases, with 10 bases between. The CDR3 sequence is 14 residues long. The CDR3 coding sequence is TGTGCCAGCAGCTTAAGGGATGGGGCCACTGAAGCTTTCTTT. It translates to CASSLRDGATEAFF.